This T cell receptor (beta chain) derives from a study of OX40 agonist ivuxolimab in advanced cancers. With V trimmed by 8 bases and J by 8 bases, 12 bases remained unmatched. This CDR3 is 14 amino acids long. Germline CDR1 LGHNA, CDR2 YSLEER. Worth noting for this clone: The antigen remains unidentified.

The method was immunoSEQ multiplex PCR; TCRdb's version includes in-frame clones alone and lacks a portion of them. The sample records approximately 69,000 clones, nearly 90% being singletons. Whole-study findings and limits: Clonal expansion was seen in CD4+ and CD8+ blood T cells by week 6 at 0.1 to 3.0 mg/kg.

The sequence was obtained from an adult with an advanced solid tumor such as melanoma, head and neck, liver or kidney cancer. The rearrangement links TRBV4-3 to TRBJ2-1; 7 bases map to TRBD1. The sequencing here drew on CD4+ or CD8+ T cells sorted from blood, taken in a trial of the OX40 agonist ivuxolimab. CDR3 region: CASRRQGVRDEQFF. CDR3 DNA sequence: TGCGCCAGCCGTCGACAGGGCGTTAGGGATGAGCAGTTCTTC.